A selection of T cell receptor beta chains follows, all from one sample in a study of blood T cell repertoires in COVID-19. This table comes from immunoSEQ multiplex PCR, and its TCRdb copy is limited to in-frame clones, with some not included. Among some 200,000 clones listed, roughly 87% were seen once. The sample comprised PBMCs or T cells enriched from blood (not recorded which). The source is a man aged 18-30 years with acute COVID-19. Both conserved end residues are trimmed from each CDR3.

TRBV18,TRBJ2-2,ASSPGQPNTGELF
TRBV23-1,TRBJ1-4,ASRSGITNEKLF
TRBV6-2/TRBV6-3,TRBJ2-3,ASSSTGFQY
TRBV28,TRBJ1-5,ASSILSQPQH
TRBV7-8,TRBJ1-1,ASSNALAGVTEAF
TRBV3-1/TRBV3-2,TRBJ2-3,ASSRIQAGRTDTQY
TRBV19,TRBJ1-2,ASSLLPGTGGRANYGYT
TRBV19,TRBJ2-7,ASSGGPEQY
TRBV10-1,TRBJ2-3,ASSATSGGQGLTDTQY
TRBV28,TRBJ2-7,ASSPGTSGSYEQY